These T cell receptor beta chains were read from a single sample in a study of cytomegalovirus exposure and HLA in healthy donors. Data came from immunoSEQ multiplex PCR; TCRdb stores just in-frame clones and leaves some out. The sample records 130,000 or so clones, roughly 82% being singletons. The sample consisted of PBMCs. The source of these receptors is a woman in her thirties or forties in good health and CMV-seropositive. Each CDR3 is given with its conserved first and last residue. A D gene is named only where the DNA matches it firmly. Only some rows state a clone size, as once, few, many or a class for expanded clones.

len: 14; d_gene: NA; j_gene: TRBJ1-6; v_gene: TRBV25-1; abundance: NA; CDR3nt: TGTGCCAGCAGTGAATCAGGGAGGCATTCACCCCTCCACTTT; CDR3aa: CASSESGRHSPLHF
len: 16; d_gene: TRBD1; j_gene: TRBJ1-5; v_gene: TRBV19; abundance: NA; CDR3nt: TGTGCCAGTATGGAGGCAGGGGGGCACGGCAATCAGCCCCAGCATTTT; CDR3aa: CASMEAGGHGNQPQHF
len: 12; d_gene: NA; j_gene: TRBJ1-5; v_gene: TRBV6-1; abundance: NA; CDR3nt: TGTGCCAGCAGGGACACCAATCAGCCCCAGCATTTT; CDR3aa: CASRDTNQPQHF
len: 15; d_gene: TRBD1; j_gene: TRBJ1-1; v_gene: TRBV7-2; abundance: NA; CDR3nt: TGTGCCAGCAGCTCCTACAGGGGGATGAACACTGAAGCTTTCTTT; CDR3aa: CASSSYRGMNTEAFF
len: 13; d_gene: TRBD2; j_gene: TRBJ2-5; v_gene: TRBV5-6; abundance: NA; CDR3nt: TGTGCCAGCAGCCGGACTAGCCTTCCGACCCAGTACTTC; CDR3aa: CASSRTSLPTQYF
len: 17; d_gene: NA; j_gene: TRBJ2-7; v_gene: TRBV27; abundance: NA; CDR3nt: TGTGCCAGCAGCCTTTTTTTGGGTGGGACATCGGTCGACGAGCAGTACTTC; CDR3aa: CASSLFLGGTSVDEQYF
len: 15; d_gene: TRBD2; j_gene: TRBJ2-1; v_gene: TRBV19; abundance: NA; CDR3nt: TGTGCCAGTAGTATGGCGACTAGCGGGGGGCCAAAGCAGTTCTTC; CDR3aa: CASSMATSGGPKQFF
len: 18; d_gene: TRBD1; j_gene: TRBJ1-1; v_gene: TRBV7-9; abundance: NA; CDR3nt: TGTGCCAGCAGCTTAATGGGAGCGGGACAGGGATTTTCTTTTTCGGCTTTCTTT; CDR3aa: CASSLMGAGQGFSFSAFF
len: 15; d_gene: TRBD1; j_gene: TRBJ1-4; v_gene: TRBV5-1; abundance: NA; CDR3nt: TGCGCCAGCAGCTTGGATGGACAGGGATTTGAAAAACTGTTTTTT; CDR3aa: CASSLDGQGFEKLFF
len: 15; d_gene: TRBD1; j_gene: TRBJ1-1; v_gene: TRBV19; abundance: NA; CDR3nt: TGTGCCAGTAGTAGCCAACAGGGGGCGCGAACTGAAGCTTTCTTT; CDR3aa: CASSSQQGARTEAFF
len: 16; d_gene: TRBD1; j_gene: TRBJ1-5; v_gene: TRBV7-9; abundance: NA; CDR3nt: TGTGCCAGCAGCTCACAGGGGGCTAGGGGCAATCAGCCCCAGCATTTT; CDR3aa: CASSSQGARGNQPQHF
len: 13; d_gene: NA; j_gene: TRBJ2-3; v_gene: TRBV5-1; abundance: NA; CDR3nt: TGCGCCAGCAGCTTAGCGAACAGGGATACGCAGTATTTT; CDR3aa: CASSLANRDTQYF
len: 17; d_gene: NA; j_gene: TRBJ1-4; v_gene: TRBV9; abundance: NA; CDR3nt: TGTGCCAGCAGCTCAGGAGCGGACGGAGAGTTAGGGGAAAAACTGTTTTTT; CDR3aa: CASSSGADGELGEKLFF
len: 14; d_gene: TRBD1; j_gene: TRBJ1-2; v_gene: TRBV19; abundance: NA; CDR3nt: TGTGCCAGTAGTACAGGACAGGGGGCGCGTGGCTACACCTTC; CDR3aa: CASSTGQGARGYTF
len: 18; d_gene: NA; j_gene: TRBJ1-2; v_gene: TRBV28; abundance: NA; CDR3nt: TGTGCCAGCAGTTCACGGGACATGGGACGACTCTCTAACTATGGCTACACCTTC; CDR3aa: CASSSRDMGRLSNYGYTF
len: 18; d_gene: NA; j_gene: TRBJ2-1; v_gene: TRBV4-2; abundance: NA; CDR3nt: TGTGCCAGCAGCCAAGAGGAAGGAGGGACGGCTTTCCGCAATGAGCAGTTCTTC; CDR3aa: CASSQEEGGTAFRNEQFF
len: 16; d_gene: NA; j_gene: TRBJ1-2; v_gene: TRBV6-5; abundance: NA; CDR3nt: TGTGCCAGCAGTTACTCAACAGGGTCCGGAAACTATGGCTACACCTTC; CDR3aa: CASSYSTGSGNYGYTF
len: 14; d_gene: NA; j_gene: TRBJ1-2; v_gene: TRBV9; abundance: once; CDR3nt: TGTGCCAGCAGCCAAACAGGGAAGGTCTATGGCTACACCTTC; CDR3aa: CASSQTGKVYGYTF
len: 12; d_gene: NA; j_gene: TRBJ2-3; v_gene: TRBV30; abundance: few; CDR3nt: TGTGCCTGGAGTGTACAAGCAGATACGCAGTATTTT; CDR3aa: CAWSVQADTQYF
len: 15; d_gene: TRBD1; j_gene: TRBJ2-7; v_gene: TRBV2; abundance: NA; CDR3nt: TGTGCCAGCAGCTACGGGACAGGAGGAGCCTACGAGCAGTACTTC; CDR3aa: CASSYGTGGAYEQYF
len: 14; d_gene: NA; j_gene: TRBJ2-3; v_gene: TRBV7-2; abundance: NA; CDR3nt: TGTGCCAGCAGCTTAGTCAGGAGCACAGATACGCAGTATTTT; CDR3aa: CASSLVRSTDTQYF
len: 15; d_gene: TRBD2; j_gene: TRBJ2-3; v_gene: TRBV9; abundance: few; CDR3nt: TGTGCCAGCAGCGGGGGAGCGGGAGAAGCAGATACGCAGTATTTT; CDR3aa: CASSGGAGEADTQYF
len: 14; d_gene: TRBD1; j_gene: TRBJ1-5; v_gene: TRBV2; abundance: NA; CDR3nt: TGTGCCAGCAGTGGGGACAGCTTCAATCAGCCCCAGCATTTT; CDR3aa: CASSGDSFNQPQHF
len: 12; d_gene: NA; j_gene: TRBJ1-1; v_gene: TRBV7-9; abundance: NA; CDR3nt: TGTGCCAGCAGCTTATCAGACACTGAAGCTTTCTTT; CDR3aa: CASSLSDTEAFF
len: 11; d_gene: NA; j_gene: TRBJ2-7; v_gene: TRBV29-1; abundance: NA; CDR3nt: TGCAGCGTTTCGACCCCGGAGGAGCAGTACTTC; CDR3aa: CSVSTPEEQYF
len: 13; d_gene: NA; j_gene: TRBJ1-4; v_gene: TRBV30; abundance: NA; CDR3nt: TGTGCCTGGGTCCAGGGGAATAATGAAAAACTGTTTTTT; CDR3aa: CAWVQGNNEKLFF
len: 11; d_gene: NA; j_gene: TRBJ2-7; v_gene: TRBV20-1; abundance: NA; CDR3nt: TGCAGTGCTAGAACCAGCTACGAGCAGTACTTC; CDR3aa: CSARTSYEQYF
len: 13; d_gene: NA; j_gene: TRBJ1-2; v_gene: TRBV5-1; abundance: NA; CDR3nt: TGCGCCAGCAGCCGGGAGGGGGAATATGGCTACACCTTC; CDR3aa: CASSREGEYGYTF
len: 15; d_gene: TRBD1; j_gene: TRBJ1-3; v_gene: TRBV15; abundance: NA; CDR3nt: TGTGCCACCAGCGAAGACAGGGTTTCGGGAAACACCATATATTTT; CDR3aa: CATSEDRVSGNTIYF
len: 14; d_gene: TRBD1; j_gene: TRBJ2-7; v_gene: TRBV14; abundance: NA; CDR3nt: TGTGCCAGCAGCCCGGGACAGGGGTCCTACGAGCAGTACTTC; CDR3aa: CASSPGQGSYEQYF
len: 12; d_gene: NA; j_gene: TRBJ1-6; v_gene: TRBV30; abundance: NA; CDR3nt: TGTGCCTGGACAGGGAATAATTCACCCCTCCACTTT; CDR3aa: CAWTGNNSPLHF
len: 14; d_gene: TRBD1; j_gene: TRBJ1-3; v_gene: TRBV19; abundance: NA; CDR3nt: TGTGCCAGTATCTTCGGACAGGGGAGAAACACCATATATTTT; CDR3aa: CASIFGQGRNTIYF
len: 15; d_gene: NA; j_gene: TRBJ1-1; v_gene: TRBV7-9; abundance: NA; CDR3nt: TGTGCCAGCAGCTTAGCCGGGGGAGGAGGATCTGAAGCTTTCTTT; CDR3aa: CASSLAGGGGSEAFF
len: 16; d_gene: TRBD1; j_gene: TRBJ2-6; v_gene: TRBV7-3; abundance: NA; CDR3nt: TGTGCCAGCAGCCCGGACAGGGGGTATGGGGCCAACGTCCTGACTTTC; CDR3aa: CASSPDRGYGANVLTF
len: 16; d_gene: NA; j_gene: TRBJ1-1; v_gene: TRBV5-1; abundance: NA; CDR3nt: TGCGCCAGCAGCCCGAACGGACACCCGATATACACTGAAGCTTTCTTT; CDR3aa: CASSPNGHPIYTEAFF
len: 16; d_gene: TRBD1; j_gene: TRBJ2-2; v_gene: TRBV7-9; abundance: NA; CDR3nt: TGTGCCAGCAGCTTAGTGGGACAGGGCGACGTCGGGGAGCTGTTTTTT; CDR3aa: CASSLVGQGDVGELFF
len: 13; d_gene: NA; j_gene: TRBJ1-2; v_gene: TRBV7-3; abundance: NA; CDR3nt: TGTGCCAGCAGCTCACAGGAAAACTATGGCTACACCTTC; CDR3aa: CASSSQENYGYTF
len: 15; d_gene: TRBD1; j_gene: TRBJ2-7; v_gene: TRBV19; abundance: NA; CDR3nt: TGTGCCAGTAGTATGAGAGGGACAGGCTCCTACGAGCAGTACTTC; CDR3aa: CASSMRGTGSYEQYF
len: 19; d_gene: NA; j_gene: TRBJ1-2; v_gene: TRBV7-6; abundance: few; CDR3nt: TGTGCCAGCAGCTTAGGATATCGACAAGGCTCTCTCGGCGTCTATGGCTACACCTTC; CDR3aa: CASSLGYRQGSLGVYGYTF
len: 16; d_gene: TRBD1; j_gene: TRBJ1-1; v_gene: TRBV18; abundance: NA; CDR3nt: TGTGCCAGCTCACCTATCCTCAGGGGGCCGGCCACTGAAGCTTTCTTT; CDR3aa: CASSPILRGPATEAFF
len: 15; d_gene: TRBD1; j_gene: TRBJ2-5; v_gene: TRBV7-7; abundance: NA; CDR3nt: TGTGCTAGCAGCTTAGGGCCAGGGGGTCGTGAGACCCAGTACTTC; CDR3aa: CASSLGPGGRETQYF
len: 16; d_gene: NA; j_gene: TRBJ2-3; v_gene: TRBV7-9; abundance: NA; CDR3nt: TGTGCCAGCAGCTCCCCATGGGCCAGTAGCACAGATACGCAGTATTTT; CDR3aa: CASSSPWASSTDTQYF
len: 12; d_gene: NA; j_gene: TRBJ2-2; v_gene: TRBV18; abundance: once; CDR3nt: TGTGCCAGCTCAGAAGCGGCCGGGGAGCTGTTTTTT; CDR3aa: CASSEAAGELFF
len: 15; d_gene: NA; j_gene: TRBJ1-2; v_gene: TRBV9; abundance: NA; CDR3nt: TGTGCCAGCAGCCCCTTAACAAGGGGGAACTATGGCTACACCTTC; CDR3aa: CASSPLTRGNYGYTF
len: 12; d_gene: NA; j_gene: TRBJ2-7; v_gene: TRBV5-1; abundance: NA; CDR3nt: TGCGCCAGCAGCGGGGGGGCATACGAGCAGTACTTC; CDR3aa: CASSGGAYEQYF
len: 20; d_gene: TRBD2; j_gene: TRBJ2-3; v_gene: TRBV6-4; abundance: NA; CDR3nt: TGTGCCAGCAGTGAAAAGGGACTAGCGGGAGGGCCGCGGGACACAGATACGCAGTATTTT; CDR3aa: CASSEKGLAGGPRDTDTQYF
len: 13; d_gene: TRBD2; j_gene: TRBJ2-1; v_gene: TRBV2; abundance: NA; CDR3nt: TGTGCCAGTGAGACTAGCGGGGGCAATGAGCAGTTCTTC; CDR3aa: CASETSGGNEQFF
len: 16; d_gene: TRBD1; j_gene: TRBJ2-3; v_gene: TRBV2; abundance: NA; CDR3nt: TGTGCCAGCACCTGGGAACAGGGGGCGCAGGCGAATACGCAGTATTTT; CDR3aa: CASTWEQGAQANTQYF
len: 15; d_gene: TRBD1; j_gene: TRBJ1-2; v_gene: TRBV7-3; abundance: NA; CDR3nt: TGTGCCAGCAGCTCCACCACAGGGGGCGCGGAGGGCTACACCTTC; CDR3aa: CASSSTTGGAEGYTF
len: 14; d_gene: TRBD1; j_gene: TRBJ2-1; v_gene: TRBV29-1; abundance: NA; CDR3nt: TGCAGCGTCAGGGGGGGACAGGGGACCAATGAGCAGTTCTTC; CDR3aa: CSVRGGQGTNEQFF
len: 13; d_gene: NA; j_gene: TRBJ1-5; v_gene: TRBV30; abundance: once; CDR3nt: TGTGCCTGGAGTGCTATTGGCAATCAGCCCCAGCATTTT; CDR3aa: CAWSAIGNQPQHF
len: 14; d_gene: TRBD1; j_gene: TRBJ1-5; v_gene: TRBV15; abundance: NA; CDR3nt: TGTGCCACCAGCATACCAGGGGGCAGCCAGCCCCAGCATTTT; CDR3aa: CATSIPGGSQPQHF
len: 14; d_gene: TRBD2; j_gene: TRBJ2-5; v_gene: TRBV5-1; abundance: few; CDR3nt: TGCGCCAGCAGCTTCGTAGCGGGAAGAGAGACCCAGTACTTC; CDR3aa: CASSFVAGRETQYF
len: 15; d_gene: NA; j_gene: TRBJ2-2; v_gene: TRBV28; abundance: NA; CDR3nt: TGTGCCAGCAGTACCCGACAGGACGTCACCGGGGAGCTGTTTTTT; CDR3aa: CASSTRQDVTGELFF
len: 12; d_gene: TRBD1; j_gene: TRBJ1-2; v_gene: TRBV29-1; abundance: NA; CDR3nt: TGCAGCGTGCAGACAGGGGACTATGGCTACTCCTTC; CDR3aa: CSVQTGDYGYSF
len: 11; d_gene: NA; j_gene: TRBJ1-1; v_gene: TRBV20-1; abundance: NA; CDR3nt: TGCAGTGCTAGGAGGAACACTGAAGCTTTCTTT; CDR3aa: CSARRNTEAFF
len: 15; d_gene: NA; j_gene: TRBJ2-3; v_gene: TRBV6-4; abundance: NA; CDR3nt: TGTGCCAGCAGTGTCGGACTATTAAGCACAGATACGCAGTATTTT; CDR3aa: CASSVGLLSTDTQYF
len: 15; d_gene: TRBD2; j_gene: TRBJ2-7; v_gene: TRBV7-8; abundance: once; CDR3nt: TGTGCCAGCAGCGGCACTAGCGGGAGCTCCTACGAGCAGTACTTC; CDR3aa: CASSGTSGSSYEQYF
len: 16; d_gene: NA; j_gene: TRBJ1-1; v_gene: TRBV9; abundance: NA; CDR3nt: TGTGCCAGCAGCGTTGGGCCGGGGGGTCAGAACACTGAAGCTTTCTTT; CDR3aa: CASSVGPGGQNTEAFF